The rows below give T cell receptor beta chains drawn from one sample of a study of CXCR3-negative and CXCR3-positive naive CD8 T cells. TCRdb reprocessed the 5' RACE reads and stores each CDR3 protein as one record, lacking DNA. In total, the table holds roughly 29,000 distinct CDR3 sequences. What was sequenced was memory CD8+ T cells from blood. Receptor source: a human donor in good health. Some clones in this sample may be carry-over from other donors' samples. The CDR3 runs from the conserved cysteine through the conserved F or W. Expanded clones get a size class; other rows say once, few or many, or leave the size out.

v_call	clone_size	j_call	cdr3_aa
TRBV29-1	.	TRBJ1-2	CSVEEQGNYGYTF
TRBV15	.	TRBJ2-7	CATSRDRVGGDEQYF
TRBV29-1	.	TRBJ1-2	CSVELWSLGGQGVGGYTF
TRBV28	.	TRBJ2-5	CASSQGLFQETQYF
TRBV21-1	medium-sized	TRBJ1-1	CASSKGGARTGGGTEAFF
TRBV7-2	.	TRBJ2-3	CAIRRLAGGPDTQYF
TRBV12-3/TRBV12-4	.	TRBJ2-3	CASSPPDREGPDTQYF
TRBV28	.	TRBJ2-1	CASSSLAGNNEQFF
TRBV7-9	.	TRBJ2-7	CASSSTGTGVYEQYF
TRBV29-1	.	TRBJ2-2	CSVDGGAGELFF
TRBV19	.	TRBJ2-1	CASSASRAAYNEQFF